What follows describes a single TCR beta chain. Antigen specificity is unknown. Germline V gene sequence: CDR1 SGDLS, CDR2 YYNGEE. The CDR3 totals 15 residues. With V trimmed by 0 bases and J by 8 bases, 7 bases remained unmatched. From the reads, TCRdb called clonotypes with MiXCR, one entry per CDR3 protein. The sample consists of 310,000 or so distinct CDR3 sequences, 25% of them appearing once. This specimen comes from a study of T cell repertoires in cytomegalovirus infection. Study-wide points: People with CMV and the relevant HLA were identified by cumulative public TCR beta family frequency.

Material: cultured PBMCs, obtained from culture after CMV antigen stimulation. This clonotype originated in a human donor in good health (CMV status not recorded). Some clones in this sample may be carry-over from other donors' samples. The chain recombines TRBV9 with TRBJ1-4; 7 bases are a match to TRBD1. The DNA of the CDR3 is TGTGCCAGCAGCGTAGGGGGGACAGTGGGGGAAAAACTGTTTTTT. Amino acids: CASSVGGTVGEKLFF.